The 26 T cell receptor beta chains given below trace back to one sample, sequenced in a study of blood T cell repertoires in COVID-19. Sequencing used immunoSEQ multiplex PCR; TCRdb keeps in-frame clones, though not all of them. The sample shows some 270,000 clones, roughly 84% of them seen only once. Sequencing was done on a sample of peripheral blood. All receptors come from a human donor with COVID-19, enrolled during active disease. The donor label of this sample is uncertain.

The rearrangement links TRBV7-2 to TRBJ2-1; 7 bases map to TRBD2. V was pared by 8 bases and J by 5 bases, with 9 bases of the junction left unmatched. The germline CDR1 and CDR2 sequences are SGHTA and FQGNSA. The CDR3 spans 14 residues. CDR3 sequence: CASRGLAADNEQFF. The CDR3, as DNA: TGTGCCAGCCGAGGGCTAGCGGCGGACAATGAGCAGTTCTTC.

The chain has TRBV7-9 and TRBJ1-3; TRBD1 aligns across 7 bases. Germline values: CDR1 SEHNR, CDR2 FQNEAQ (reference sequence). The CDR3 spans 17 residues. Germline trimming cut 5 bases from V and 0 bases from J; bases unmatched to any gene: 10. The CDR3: CASSLRDRGTSGNTIYF. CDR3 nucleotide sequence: TGTGCCAGCAGCCTTAGGGACAGAGGAACCTCTGGAAACACCATATATTTT. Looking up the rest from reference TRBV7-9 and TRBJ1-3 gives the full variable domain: DTGVSQNPRHKITKRGQNVTFRCDPISEHNRLYWYRQTLGQGPEFLTYFQNEAQLEKSRLLSDRFSAERPKGSFSTLEIQRTEQGDSAMYLCASSLRDRGTSGNTIYFGEGSWLTVV.

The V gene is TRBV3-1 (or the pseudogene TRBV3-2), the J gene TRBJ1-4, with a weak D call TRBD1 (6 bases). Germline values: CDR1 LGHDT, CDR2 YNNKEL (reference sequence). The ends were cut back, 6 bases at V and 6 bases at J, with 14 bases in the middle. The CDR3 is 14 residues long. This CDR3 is CASRQGTADEKLFF. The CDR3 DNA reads TGTGCCAGCAGACAGGGCACGGCGGATGAAAAACTGTTTTTT.

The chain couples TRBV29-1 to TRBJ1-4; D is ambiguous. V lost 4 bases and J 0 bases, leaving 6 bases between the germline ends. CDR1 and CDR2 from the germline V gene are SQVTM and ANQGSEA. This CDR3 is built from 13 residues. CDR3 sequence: CSVGAATNEKLFF. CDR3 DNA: TGCAGCGTTGGGGCAGCAACTAATGAAAAACTGTTTTTT. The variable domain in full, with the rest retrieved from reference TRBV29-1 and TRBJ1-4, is SAVISQKPSRDICQRGTSLTIQCQVDSQVTMMFWYRQQPGQSLTLIATANQGSEATYESGFVIDKFPISRPNLTFSTLTVSNMSPEDSSIYLCSVGAATNEKLFFGSGTQLSVL.

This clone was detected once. The CDR3 sequence is CASSLEVWGDTQYF. The CDR3 nucleotides read TGTGCCAGCAGCTTAGAGGTATGGGGCGATACGCAGTATTTT. V is TRBV11-2 and J is TRBJ2-3; a weak D match, TRBD1 (5 bases). There are 14 residues in the CDR3. Trimming removed 0 bases from V and 6 bases from J, with 10 bases in between. Germline lookup yields CDR1 SGHAT and CDR2 FQNNGV.

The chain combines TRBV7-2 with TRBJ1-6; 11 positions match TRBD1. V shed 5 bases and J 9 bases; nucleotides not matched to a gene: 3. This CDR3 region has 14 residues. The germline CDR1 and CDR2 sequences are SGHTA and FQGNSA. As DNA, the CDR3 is TGTGCCAGCAGCCTCGGGACAGGGGGTTCACCCCTCCACTTT. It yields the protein CASSLGTGGSPLHF.

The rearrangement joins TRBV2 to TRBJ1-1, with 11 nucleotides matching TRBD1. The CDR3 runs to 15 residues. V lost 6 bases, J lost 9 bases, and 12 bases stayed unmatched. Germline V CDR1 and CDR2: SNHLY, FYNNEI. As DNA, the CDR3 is TGTGCCAGCAGCGATGGACAGGGGGCCGGGTTGCAAGCTTTCTTT. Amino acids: CASSDGQGAGLQAFF.

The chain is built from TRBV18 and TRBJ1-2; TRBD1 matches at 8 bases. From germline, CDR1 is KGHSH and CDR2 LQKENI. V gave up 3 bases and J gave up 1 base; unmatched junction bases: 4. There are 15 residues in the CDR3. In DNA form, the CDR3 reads TGTGCCAGCTCACCTGGACAGGGTGGTAACTATGGCTACACCTTC. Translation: CASSPGQGGNYGYTF.

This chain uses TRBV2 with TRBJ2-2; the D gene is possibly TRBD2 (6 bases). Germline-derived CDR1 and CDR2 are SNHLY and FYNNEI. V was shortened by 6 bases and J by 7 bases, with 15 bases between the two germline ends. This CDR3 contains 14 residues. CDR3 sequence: CASRETRQNGELFF. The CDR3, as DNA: TGTGCCAGCAGAGAGACTAGACAGAACGGGGAGCTGTTTTTT.

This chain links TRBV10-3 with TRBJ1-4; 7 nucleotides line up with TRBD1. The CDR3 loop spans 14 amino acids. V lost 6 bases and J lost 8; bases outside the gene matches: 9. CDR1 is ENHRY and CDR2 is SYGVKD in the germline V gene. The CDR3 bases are TGTGCCATCAGCTCCGGGACAGACTCCGAAAAACTGTTTTTT. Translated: CAISSGTDSEKLFF.

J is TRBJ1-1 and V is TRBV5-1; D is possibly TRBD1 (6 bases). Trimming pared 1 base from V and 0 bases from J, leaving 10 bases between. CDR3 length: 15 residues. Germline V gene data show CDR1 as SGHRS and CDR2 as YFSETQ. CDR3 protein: CASSLLWDMNTEAFF. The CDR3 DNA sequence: TGCGCCAGCAGCTTGTTGTGGGACATGAACACTGAAGCTTTCTTT.

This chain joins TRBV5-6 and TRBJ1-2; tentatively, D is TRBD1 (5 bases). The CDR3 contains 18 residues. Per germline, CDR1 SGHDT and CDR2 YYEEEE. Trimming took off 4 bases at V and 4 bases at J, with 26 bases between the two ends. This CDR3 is CASSPGPQGAEIVYGYTF. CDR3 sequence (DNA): TGTGCCAGCAGCCCCGGACCGCAGGGCGCGGAAATAGTCTATGGCTACACCTTC.

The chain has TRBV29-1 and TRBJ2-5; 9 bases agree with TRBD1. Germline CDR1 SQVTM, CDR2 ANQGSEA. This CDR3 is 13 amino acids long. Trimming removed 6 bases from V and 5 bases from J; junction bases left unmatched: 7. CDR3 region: CSVTDRGGETQYF. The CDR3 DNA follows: TGCAGCGTAACGGACAGGGGTGGGGAGACCCAGTACTTC.

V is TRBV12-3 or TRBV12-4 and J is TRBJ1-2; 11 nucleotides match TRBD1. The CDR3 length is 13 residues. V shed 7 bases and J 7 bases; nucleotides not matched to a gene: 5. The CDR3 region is CASMDRGRGGYTF. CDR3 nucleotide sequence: TGTGCCAGCATGGACAGGGGGCGAGGTGGCTACACCTTC.

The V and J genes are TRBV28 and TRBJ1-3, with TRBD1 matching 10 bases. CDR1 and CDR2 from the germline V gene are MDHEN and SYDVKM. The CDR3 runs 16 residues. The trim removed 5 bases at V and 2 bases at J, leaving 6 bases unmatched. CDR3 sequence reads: CASSAPGTGAGNTIYF. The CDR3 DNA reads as TGTGCCAGCAGTGCGCCCGGGACAGGGGCTGGAAACACCATATATTTT.

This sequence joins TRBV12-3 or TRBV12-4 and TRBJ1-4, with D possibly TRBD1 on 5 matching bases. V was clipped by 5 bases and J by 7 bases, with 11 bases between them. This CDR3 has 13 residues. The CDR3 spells CASSRGRSEKLFF. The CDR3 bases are TGTGCCAGCAGTAGGGGCAGGAGTGAAAAACTGTTTTTT.

The CDR3 reads CASSQTTTSGRGGIQYF. CDR3 DNA sequence: TGCGCCAGCAGCCAAACGACGACTAGCGGGAGAGGGGGCATTCAGTACTTC. The rearrangement joins TRBV4-1 to TRBJ2-4; 12 bases agree with TRBD2. CDR3 length: 17 amino acids. Trimming took 2 bases from V and 9 from J; bases not matched to a gene: 11. Germline V gene data show CDR1 as MGHRA and CDR2 as YSYEKL.

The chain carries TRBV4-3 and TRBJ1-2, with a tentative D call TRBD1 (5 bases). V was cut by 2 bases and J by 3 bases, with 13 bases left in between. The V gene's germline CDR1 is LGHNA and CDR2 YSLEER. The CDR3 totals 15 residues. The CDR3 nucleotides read TGCGCCAGCAGCCAATGGGGGACTGTGGACTATGGCTACACCTTC. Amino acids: CASSQWGTVDYGYTF.

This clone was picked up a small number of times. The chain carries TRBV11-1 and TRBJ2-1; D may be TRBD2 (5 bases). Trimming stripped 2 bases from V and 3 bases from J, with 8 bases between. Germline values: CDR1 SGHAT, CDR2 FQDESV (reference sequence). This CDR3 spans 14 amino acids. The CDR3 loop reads CASSLYGVYNEQFF. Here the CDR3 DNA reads TGTGCCAGCAGCTTATACGGGGTCTACAATGAGCAGTTCTTC.

The CDR3: CALTNLESGPQHF. The CDR3 nucleotides read TGTGCCCTGACTAATTTGGAGTCGGGGCCCCAGCATTTT. The gene calls are TRBV30 and TRBJ1-5; D gene ambiguous. This CDR3 is built from 13 residues. Germline V gene data show CDR1 as GTSNPN and CDR2 as SVGIG (reference sequence). Trimming stripped 8 bases from V and 9 bases from J, with 20 bases between.

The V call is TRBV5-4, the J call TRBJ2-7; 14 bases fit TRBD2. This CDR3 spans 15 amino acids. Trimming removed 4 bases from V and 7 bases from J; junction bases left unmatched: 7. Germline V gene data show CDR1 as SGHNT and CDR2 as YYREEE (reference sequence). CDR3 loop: CASSMGLAGVTEQYF. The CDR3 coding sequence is TGTGCCAGCAGCATGGGACTAGCGGGAGTGACTGAGCAGTACTTC.

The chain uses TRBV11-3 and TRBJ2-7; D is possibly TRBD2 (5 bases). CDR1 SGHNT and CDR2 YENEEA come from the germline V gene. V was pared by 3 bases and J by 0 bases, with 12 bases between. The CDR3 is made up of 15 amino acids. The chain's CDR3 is CASSLETGTSYEQYF. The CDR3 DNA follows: TGTGCCAGCAGCTTGGAGACGGGAACCTCCTACGAGCAGTACTTC.

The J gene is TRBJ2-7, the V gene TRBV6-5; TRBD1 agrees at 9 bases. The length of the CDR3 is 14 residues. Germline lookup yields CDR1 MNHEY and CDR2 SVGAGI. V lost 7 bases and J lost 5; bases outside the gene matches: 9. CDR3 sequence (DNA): TGTGCCAGCATCTTACAGGACAGGGGCGACGAGCAGTACTTC. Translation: CASILQDRGDEQYF.

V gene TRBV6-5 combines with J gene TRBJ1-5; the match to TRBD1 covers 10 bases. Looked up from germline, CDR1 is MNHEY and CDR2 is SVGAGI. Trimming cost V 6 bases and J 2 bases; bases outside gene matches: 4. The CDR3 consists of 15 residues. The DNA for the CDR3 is TGTGCCAGCAGCGGGACAGGGGAGGGCAATCAGCCCCAGCATTTT. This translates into CASSGTGEGNQPQHF.

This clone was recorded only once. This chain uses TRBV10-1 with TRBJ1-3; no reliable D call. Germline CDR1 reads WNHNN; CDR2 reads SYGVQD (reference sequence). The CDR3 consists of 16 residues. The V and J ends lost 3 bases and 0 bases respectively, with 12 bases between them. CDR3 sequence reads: CASSDFTGSSGNTIYF. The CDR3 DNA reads TGCGCCAGCAGTGACTTTACGGGTTCCTCTGGAAACACCATATATTTT.

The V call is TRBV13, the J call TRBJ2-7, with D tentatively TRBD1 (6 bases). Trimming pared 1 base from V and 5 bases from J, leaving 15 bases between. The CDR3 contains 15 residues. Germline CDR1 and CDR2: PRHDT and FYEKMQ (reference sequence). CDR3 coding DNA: TGTGCCAGCAGCTTAGCCCAACAGGGTAGCGACGAGCAGTACTTC. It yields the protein CASSLAQQGSDEQYF.